This is a list of T cell receptor beta chains from one sample in a study of shared clonotypes between healthy human individuals. Some clones are missing from TCRdb's copy, which holds only in-frame ones; the method was immunoSEQ multiplex PCR. The sample holds around 1.5 million clones, 98% seen once. Sequencing used naive CD4+ T cells sorted from blood. The receptor source for this set is a man younger than 40 in good health. The CDR3 runs from the conserved cysteine through the conserved F or W. A D gene is named only where the DNA matches it firmly. Not every row has a clone size; where given, it reads once, few, many or a size class.

J	V	size	D	length	DNA	CDR3
TRBJ2-1	TRBV11-3	-	TRBD2	16	TGTGCCAGCAGCTTAGTATCGCCTAGCGGTAACAATGAGCAGTTCTTC	CASSLVSPSGNNEQFF
TRBJ2-2	TRBV6-6	-	TRBD1	16	TGTGCCAGCAGAATTGGACAGGAACGGATCACCGGGGAGCTGTTTTTT	CASRIGQERITGELFF
TRBJ2-3	TRBV5-1	-	TRBD1	14	TGCGCCAGCAGCTACGGGACAGGGGATGATACGCAGTATTTT	CASSYGTGDDTQYF
TRBJ2-2	TRBV11-2	-	TRBD2	18	TGTGCCAGCAGCTCCCTAAGAGCGGGAGGGAAGAACACCGGGGAGCTGTTTTTT	CASSSLRAGGKNTGELFF
TRBJ1-1	TRBV28	-	TRBD1	19	TGTGCCAGCAAATCGGCCCCGGGACAGGTTGGGGAATGGGCCCTCGGAGCTTTCTTT	CASKSAPGQVGEWALGAFF
TRBJ1-4	TRBV19	-	-	14	TGTGCCAGTAGTATATCGGGGTCTAATGAAAAACTGTTTTTT	CASSISGSNEKLFF
TRBJ1-2	TRBV5-4	-	-	14	TGTGCCAGCAGGAACCCCGGGACCCTGCAGGGCTACACCTTC	CASRNPGTLQGYTF
TRBJ2-1	TRBV18	-	-	17	TGTGCCAGCTCACCAAGGAGAGGGGGTGCCACGTACAATGAGCAGTTCTTC	CASSPRRGGATYNEQFF
TRBJ2-7	TRBV2	-	-	11	TGTGCCAGCAGTCCCGGCCCCGAGCAGTACTTC	CASSPGPEQYF
TRBJ2-5	TRBV28	-	-	11	TGTGCCAGCAGTTCATTAGAGACCCAGTACTTC	CASSSLETQYF
TRBJ2-3	TRBV5-4	-	-	14	TGTGCCAGCAGCCCGGAGGCCTTAGAGCGGACGCAGTATTTT	CASSPEALERTQYF
TRBJ2-1	TRBV10-3	-	TRBD1	15	TGTGCCATCAGTACCGGGACAGGGTCGGGCAATGAGCAGTTCTTC	CAISTGTGSGNEQFF
TRBJ2-1	TRBV5-5	-	TRBD2	17	TGTGCCAGCAGCTTGGGGACGACGGGACTAGCCCACAATGAGCAGTTCTTC	CASSLGTTGLAHNEQFF
TRBJ2-5	TRBV9	-	-	18	TGTGCCAGCAGCGTAGGCACCCCCCTTCGACATCTTCAAGAGACCCAGTACTTC	CASSVGTPLRHLQETQYF
TRBJ2-3	TRBV5-1	-	-	17	TGCGCCAGCAGCCCCAGGGCCAGGGTGGGTAGCACAGATACGCAGTATTTT	CASSPRARVGSTDTQYF
TRBJ1-3	TRBV2	-	-	12	TGTGCCAGCAGTGCGGCTGGAAACACCATATATTTT	CASSAAGNTIYF
TRBJ2-2	TRBV9	-	-	12	TGTGCCAGCAGCGCCAACACCGGGGAGCTGTTTTTT	CASSANTGELFF
TRBJ2-7	TRBV15	-	TRBD2	13	TGTGCCACCAGCAGAGATGGGGAGGGCGAGCAGTACTTC	CATSRDGEGEQYF
TRBJ2-1	TRBV4-1	-	TRBD2	14	TGCGCCAGCAGCCCCCGGGAGTCGACTAGCGAGCAGTTCTTC	CASSPRESTSEQFF
TRBJ1-1	TRBV19	once	-	14	TGTGCCAGTAGTATAAGGGGCGCGAACACTGAAGCTTTCTTT	CASSIRGANTEAFF
TRBJ1-1	TRBV28	-	-	13	TGTGCCAGCAGTCCCGGGGGGAACACTGAAGCTTTCTTT	CASSPGGNTEAFF
TRBJ2-2	TRBV11-2	-	TRBD1	15	TGTGCCAGCAGCTTGGCCGGTACAGGGGCCGGGGAGCTGTTTTTT	CASSLAGTGAGELFF
TRBJ2-6	TRBV10-3	-	-	14	TGTGCCATCTCCCGGGGGACTGGGGCCAACGTCCTGACTTTC	CAISRGTGANVLTF
TRBJ1-2	TRBV18	-	-	14	TGTGCCAGCTCACCACCGAGCACCCGCTATGGCTACACCTTC	CASSPPSTRYGYTF
TRBJ2-5	TRBV5-1	-	TRBD1	16	TGCGCCAGCAGCCTCATCGACAGGGTGGCTACGGAGACCCAGTACTTC	CASSLIDRVATETQYF
TRBJ2-7	TRBV12-1	-	-	14	TGTGCCAGCAGCTTGGCGACAGGGAACTACGAGCAGTACTTC	CASSLATGNYEQYF
TRBJ2-2	TRBV5-1	-	-	15	TGCGCCAGCAGCTTGGCGGGACCTAACACCGGGGAGCTGTTTTTT	CASSLAGPNTGELFF
TRBJ2-1	TRBV19	-	TRBD1	15	TGTGCCAGTAGTAAGGACAGGGTAGGATACAATGAGCAGTTCTTC	CASSKDRVGYNEQFF
TRBJ2-7	TRBV5-8	-	-	12	TGTGCCAGCAGCTTGCTCCCCACAAGGCAGTACTTC	CASSLLPTRQYF
TRBJ2-7	TRBV19	-	-	14	TGTGCCAGTAGTACATTTAAGGGGGCCTACGAGCAGTACTTC	CASSTFKGAYEQYF
TRBJ1-2	TRBV13	-	-	14	TGTGCCAGCAGCCGACGGGGACCTAACTATGGCTACACCTTC	CASSRRGPNYGYTF
TRBJ2-1	TRBV7-9	-	TRBD2	14	TGTGCCAGCAGTTCCCGGCTAGCGGGAGTTGAGCAGTTCTTC	CASSSRLAGVEQFF
TRBJ2-3	TRBV11-2	-	-	13	TGTGCCAGCAGCTTAGGGCTCACAGATACGCAGTATTTT	CASSLGLTDTQYF
TRBJ1-5	TRBV6-1	-	TRBD1	14	TGTGCCAGCAGTAAGGGACAGTTGAATCAGCCCCAGCATTTT	CASSKGQLNQPQHF
TRBJ2-7	TRBV6-6	-	-	12	TGTGCCAGCAGTTACATTCCGTACGAGCAGTACTTC	CASSYIPYEQYF
TRBJ2-2	TRBV9	once	TRBD1	17	TGTGCCAGCAGCGTAGGAGCGAGGGGGCGAACAGGCGGGGAGCTGTTTTTT	CASSVGARGRTGGELFF
TRBJ1-2	TRBV5-1	-	-	17	TGCGCCAGCAGAAATACCAAGGGGGGTGCCCCAAACTATGGCTACACCTTC	CASRNTKGGAPNYGYTF
TRBJ1-4	TRBV5-1	-	-	14	TGCGCCAGCAGACTGACATCGACTAATGAAAAACTGTTTTTT	CASRLTSTNEKLFF
TRBJ2-1	TRBV6-1	-	-	13	TGTGCCAGCAGTGAAGTTTATTCCAATGAGCAGTTCTTC	CASSEVYSNEQFF
TRBJ2-1	TRBV7-8	-	TRBD2	18	TGTGCCAGCAGCCAGGAATCAGCGGGAGTAAGGAGGCGGAATGAGCAGTTCTTC	CASSQESAGVRRRNEQFF
TRBJ1-5	TRBV27	-	-	14	TGTGCCAGCAGTTTAAGCGGAGGAAATCAGCCCCAGCATTTT	CASSLSGGNQPQHF
TRBJ2-7	TRBV18	-	TRBD2	18	TGTGCCAGCTCACCAACAAATTTACCGGGACTAGTAGCTGGCGAGCAGTACTTC	CASSPTNLPGLVAGEQYF
TRBJ2-2	TRBV21-1	-	-	16	TGTGCCAGCAGCAAGACAGCGGGAGCCCTCGGAGGGGAGCTGTTTTTT	CASSKTAGALGGELFF
TRBJ2-7	TRBV15	-	-	16	TGTGCCACCAGCAGGGGGAGGCGACAGGGTCCCTACGAGCAGTACTTC	CATSRGRRQGPYEQYF
TRBJ2-3	TRBV25-1	-	-	14	TGTGCCAGCAGTGACTGGACAGCCACAGATACGCAGTATTTT	CASSDWTATDTQYF
TRBJ2-7	TRBV15	-	TRBD1	15	TGTGCCACCAGCAGAGGAGGTGGACAGGAGTACGAGCAGTACTTC	CATSRGGGQEYEQYF
TRBJ2-5	TRBV28	-	TRBD1	17	TGTGCCAGCAGTATTTTATCGGAGACAGGGCGTTGGGAGACCCAGTACTTC	CASSILSETGRWETQYF
TRBJ2-7	TRBV18	-	-	14	TGTGCCAGCTCACCGCCAGGGCGTCCCTACGAGCAGTACTTC	CASSPPGRPYEQYF
TRBJ1-2	TRBV19	-	-	12	TGTGCCAGTACAAACGGGGTAACTGGCTACACCTTC	CASTNGVTGYTF
TRBJ1-2	TRBV29-1	-	TRBD1	13	TGCAGCGGCCGTCAGGGACAGACCTATGGCTACACCTTC	CSGRQGQTYGYTF
TRBJ2-3	TRBV10-3	once	-	13	TGTGCCATCAACCGCGGTCGCACAGATACGCAGTATTTT	CAINRGRTDTQYF
TRBJ1-4	TRBV28	-	-	16	TGTGCCAGCAGTTTACGATACAGTGCAACTAATGAAAAACTGTTTTTT	CASSLRYSATNEKLFF
TRBJ2-1	TRBV4-1	-	-	15	TGCGCCAGCAGCCAAAGCAGACTACCCGTCGATGAGCAGTTCTTC	CASSQSRLPVDEQFF
TRBJ1-1	TRBV28	-	-	13	TGTGCCAGCAGTTTATGGCCGAACACTGAAGCTTTCTTT	CASSLWPNTEAFF
TRBJ1-4	TRBV19	-	-	15	TGTGCCAGTAGTATCGTCGCGACAGTGAAGGAAAAACTGTTTTTT	CASSIVATVKEKLFF
TRBJ1-4	TRBV2	-	-	13	TGTGCCAGCAGTGATGGGGGAGCGTTTATCCTGTTTTTT	CASSDGGAFILFF
TRBJ1-3	TRBV5-5	-	-	12	TGTGCCAGCAGCTTGGCGGGGGACACCATATATTTT	CASSLAGDTIYF